The clone carrying this T cell receptor (beta chain) was picked up a small number of times. Relative to the germline gene, one junction end is altered; a read error may explain this. The entry originates in a study of CD4 and CD8 cells across lung adenocarcinoma regions. From the PCR reads, TCRdb called clonotypes with MiXCR, one entry per CDR3 protein. This repertoire shows under 13,000 distinct CDR3 sequences, around half found once; its top ten account for around 21%. Samples came from patients with localized non-small cell lung adenocarcinoma. This CDR3 is built from 14 residues. Looked up from germline, CDR1 is WNHNN and CDR2 is SYGVQD (reference sequence).

The chain links TRBV10-1 to TRBJ2-5; D is perhaps TRBD1 or TRBD2 (6 bases each). Sequences were obtained from CD4+ T cells from the center of a lung tumor. The sequence was obtained from a male donor with lung adenocarcinoma. The CD4 and CD8 labels of this study may be unreliable. CDR3 nucleotides: TGTGCGGGCCTCGGGGGCCGTGACCAAGAGATCCAGTACTTC. Amino acid sequence: CAGLGGRDQEIQYF.